A single sample gave rise to the 17 T cell receptor beta chains below, sequenced in a study of cytomegalovirus exposure and HLA in healthy donors. The PCR contained 60 Vbeta and 13 Jbeta primers. TCRdb's table, derived via immunoSEQ multiplex PCR, lists solely in-frame clones and lacks some. The sample contains roughly 160,000 clones, 80% of which appear only once. Material: PBMCs. These receptor sequences come from a man aged 18 to 30 in good health and CMV-seropositive.

The chain is built from TRBV7-9 and TRBJ2-2, with 8 bases aligning to TRBD2. CDR1 SEHNR and CDR2 FQNEAQ come from the germline V gene (reference sequence). There are 16 residues in the CDR3. V shed 5 bases and J 4 bases; nucleotides not matched to a gene: 9. The CDR3 sequence: CASSGKAGVPTGELFF. The DNA for the CDR3 is TGTGCCAGCAGCGGAAAAGCGGGGGTACCCACCGGGGAGCTGTTTTTT.

CDR3 sequence reads: CASREGSGYQETQYF. CDR3 in DNA: TGTGCCAGCAGGGAGGGTTCGGGGTACCAAGAGACCCAGTACTTC. The chain combines TRBV2 with TRBJ2-5; perhaps TRBD2 as D (6 bases). V was cut by 6 bases and J by 0 bases, with 14 bases left in between. The CDR3 has 15 amino acids. Germline values: CDR1 SNHLY, CDR2 FYNNEI.

The V gene is TRBV13, the J gene TRBJ1-1; 9 bases fit TRBD1. V shed 1 base, J shed 10 bases, and the junction held 4 bases outside the gene matches. There are 13 residues in the CDR3. Per the germline V gene, CDR1 is PRHDT and CDR2 is FYEKMQ (reference sequence). For the CDR3, the DNA is TGTGCCAGCAGCTTAGCAGGGACAGGGATAGCTTTCTTT. Residues: CASSLAGTGIAFF.

The J gene is TRBJ2-1, the V gene TRBV4-3; D is uncertain. CDR1 and CDR2 from the germline V gene are LGHNA and YSLEER. Trimming cost V 3 bases and J 1 base, with 13 bases left between them. The CDR3 has 16 amino acids. This CDR3 reads CASSQRYSSSYNEQFF. CDR3 coding DNA: TGCGCCAGCAGCCAGCGTTACTCTTCGTCCTACAATGAGCAGTTCTTC.

The chain carries TRBV25-1 and TRBJ2-2, with 7 bases identical to TRBD1. The V segment lost 7 bases and the J segment 3 bases; nucleotides outside the gene matches: 8. The CDR3 is 15 amino acids. Germline CDR1 and CDR2: MGHDK and SYGVNS. The CDR3 sequence: CASTRDSVYTGELFF. The CDR3 DNA sequence: TGTGCCAGCACTAGGGACAGTGTGTACACCGGGGAGCTGTTTTTT.

V and J are TRBV5-1 and TRBJ2-7, with D maybe TRBD1 (5 bases). CDR1 is SGHRS, CDR2 YFSETQ, per germline. V shed 0 bases and J shed 4 bases, with 20 bases lying between them. This CDR3 spans 17 amino acids. The CDR3 DNA sequence: TGCGCCAGCAGCTTGGAGTATCAGGGCGTGTCTGGTTACGAGCAGTACTTC. Protein product: CASSLEYQGVSGYEQYF.

V gene TRBV5-1 combines with J gene TRBJ1-4, with D perhaps TRBD1 (6 bases). V lost 0 bases, J lost 7 bases, and 16 bases lay in between. From germline, CDR1 is SGHRS and CDR2 YFSETQ. The CDR3 runs 16 residues. CDR3 region: CASSLVGGATREKLFF. The CDR3 region has the DNA TGCGCCAGCAGCTTGGTGGGGGGGGCGACTCGTGAAAAACTGTTTTTT.

The chain has TRBV15 and TRBJ1-4, with D unclear. The germline V and J ends were trimmed by 0 bases and 7 bases, with 12 bases remaining between them. CDR1 and CDR2 (germline): LNHNV, YYDKDF (reference sequence). This CDR3 spans 15 amino acids. The CDR3 coding sequence is TGTGCCACCAGCAGAGATAACACAGAGATTGAAAAACTGTTTTTT. Translation gives CATSRDNTEIEKLFF.

This sequence joins TRBV7-3 and TRBJ1-6, with D perhaps matching TRBD1 (5 bases). V gave up 2 bases and J gave up 7 bases, with 9 bases separating them. The CDR3 consists of 14 residues. Germline CDR1 and CDR2: SGHTA and FQGTGA. The CDR3 protein is CASSLGGGNSPLHF. CDR3 DNA: TGTGCCAGCAGCTTAGGCGGGGGAAATTCACCCCTCCACTTT.

V is TRBV30 and J is TRBJ2-3; 12 bases map to TRBD2. This CDR3 is 16 amino acids long. Germline V lookup: CDR1 GTSNPN, CDR2 SVGIG (reference sequence). The V and J ends lost 3 bases and 4 bases, in that order; junction bases with no gene match: 8. This CDR3 reads CAWSPLASGGADTQYF. The CDR3 DNA reads as TGTGCCTGGAGCCCCTTAGCTAGCGGGGGGGCAGATACGCAGTATTTT. The variable domain in full, completed from reference TRBV30 and TRBJ2-3, reads SQTIHQWPATLVQPVGSPLSLECTVEGTSNPNLYWYRQAAGRGLQLLFYSVGIGQISSEVPQNLSASRPQDRQFILSSKKLLLSDSGFYLCAWSPLASGGADTQYFGPGTRLTVL.

V gene TRBV4-2 combines with J gene TRBJ2-2; the D gene is possibly TRBD1 (6 bases). The CDR3 is made up of 15 amino acids. Germline CDR1 LGHNA, CDR2 YNFKEQ. The ends were cut back, 1 base at V and 6 bases at J, with 12 bases in the middle. Here the CDR3 reads CASSQVTGKPGELFF. The CDR3 region has the DNA TGTGCCAGCAGCCAAGTTACAGGGAAGCCCGGGGAGCTGTTTTTT.

In this sample, this clone turned up once. The V call is TRBV19, the J call TRBJ1-2, with 8 bases that match TRBD1. J gave up 2 bases and V 5 bases, and 4 bases lay outside the gene matches. The germline gives CDR1 LNHDA, CDR2 SQIVND (reference sequence). CDR3 length: 14 residues. The CDR3 spells CASSSTGENYGYTF. The CDR3, as DNA: TGTGCCAGTAGTTCGACAGGGGAGAACTATGGCTACACCTTC. Full variable domain (rest looked up from reference TRBV19 and TRBJ1-2): DGGITQSPKYLFRKEGQNVTLSCEQNLNHDAMYWYRQDPGQGLRLIYYSQIVNDFQKGDIAEGYSVSREKKESFPLTVTSAQKNPTAFYLCASSSTGENYGYTFGSGTRLTVV.

This rearrangement joins TRBV25-1 to TRBJ2-5, with 7 bases aligning to TRBD1. The CDR3 sequence is 13 residues long. Germline V gene lookup returns CDR1 MGHDK and CDR2 SYGVNS. V shed 3 bases, J shed 6 bases, and the junction held 4 bases outside the gene matches. The CDR3 protein is CASSDRGQKTQYF. The DNA of the CDR3 is TGTGCCAGCAGTGATAGGGGGCAGAAGACCCAGTACTTC. Together with reference TRBV25-1 and TRBJ2-5, the CDR3 gives the full variable domain: EADIYQTPRYLVIGTGKKITLECSQTMGHDKMYWYQQDPGMELHLIHYSYGVNSTEKGDLSSESTVSRIRTEHFPLTLESARPSHTSQYLCASSDRGQKTQYFGPGTRLLVL.

The CDR3: CASSADSGVNEQFF. CDR3 in DNA: TGTGCCAGCAGCGCGGACAGCGGTGTTAATGAGCAGTTCTTC. The chain has TRBV5-4 and TRBJ2-1, with D tentatively TRBD1 (6 bases). V gave up 4 bases and J gave up 7 bases, with 15 bases separating them. Germline V gives CDR1 SGHNT, CDR2 YYREEE (reference sequence). The length of the CDR3 is 14 residues.

The rearrangement joins TRBV25-1 to TRBJ2-1, with 8 bases matching TRBD1. Germline V gene sequence: CDR1 MGHDK, CDR2 SYGVNS. J was trimmed by 6 bases and V by 4 bases; bases with no gene match: 8. CDR3 length: 15 residues. CDR3 sequence reads: CASSVPGQAFNEQFF. Written as DNA, the CDR3 is TGTGCCAGCAGTGTGCCGGGACAGGCGTTCAATGAGCAGTTCTTC.

This chain uses TRBV11-3 with TRBJ2-7, with D perhaps TRBD2 (6 bases). The CDR3 loop spans 14 amino acids. The V and J ends lost 4 bases and 2 bases respectively, with 12 bases between them. Germline values: CDR1 SGHNT, CDR2 YENEEA. The CDR3 DNA reads as TGTGCCAGCAGCTCGGTAGGGAGGCCCTACGAGCAGTACTTC. The encoded protein is CASSSVGRPYEQYF.

Here the CDR3 DNA reads TGCGCCAGCAGCTTGGAGTCTAGCGGGAGGATTGGACAAGAGACCCAGTACTTC. Translated, it gives CASSLESSGRIGQETQYF. This chain joins TRBV5-1 and TRBJ2-5, with 11 bases that match TRBD2. V shed 0 bases, J shed 2 bases, and the junction held 9 bases outside the gene matches. This CDR3 comprises 18 residues. Germline-derived CDR1 and CDR2 are SGHRS and YFSETQ.